Presented here are 9 T cell receptor beta chains from one specimen sequenced in a study of tumor-infiltrating lymphocytes in primary liver carcinoma. The template, approximately 500 ng total RNA, yielded TCR beta cDNA made with a constant-region primer. A slightly modified ARM-PCR protocol with three nested multiplex PCR rounds produced these TCR beta libraries. Investigators reported that the first two PCR rounds, at about 11 cycles each, used TRBV1-TRBV30 forward primers with a C-beta reverse primer. TCRdb ran MiXCR on the multiplex PCR reads and lists one entry per CDR3 protein. The sample consists of around 78,000 distinct CDR3 sequences, 60% to 80% of them appearing once. Joint extraction of RNA and DNA used roughly 20-32 mg of bulk tissue that was unsorted. Specimen: liver tumor tissue from sampling region 4. Stated subset: tumor region T4, right-lateral pole. Receptors originate from a woman between 55 and 75 years old with primary liver carcinoma and hepatitis B virus infection.

With regard to this clonotype: This may be a read error, as it is one base from a much larger clone. The gene calls are TRBV28 and TRBJ1-4; 7 bases map to TRBD1. The germline V gene has CDR1 MDHEN and CDR2 SYDVKM. This CDR3 contains 14 residues. Trimming took 6 bases from V and 7 from J; bases not matched to a gene: 8. The CDR3 here is CASRLGGTGEKLFF. CDR3 nucleotides: TGTGCCAGCAGGCTAGGGGGCACTGGTGAAAAACTGTTTTTT.

The rearrangement uses TRBV11-2 and TRBJ2-7, with a tentative D call TRBD1 (6 bases). The tail of the sequence fits TRBJ2-1 better, so the J call may be wrong. CDR1 is SGHAT, CDR2 FQNNGV, per germline. This CDR3 has 14 residues. The CDR3 nucleotides are TGTGCAAACAGCCTCCCTTCAGGGGCTAGCGAGCAGTTCTTC. Its translation is CANSLPSGASEQFF.

This clonotype showed up many times. The rearrangement joins TRBV12-3 or TRBV12-4 to TRBJ2-1, with TRBD2 identical over 11 bases. The CDR3 length is 18 residues. J gave up 1 base and V 1 base, and 6 bases lay outside the gene matches. CDR3 nucleotides: TGTGCCAGCAGTTTAGGTTCTAGCGGGAGGTCGTCCTACAATGAGCAGTTCTTC. This encodes CASSLGSSGRSSYNEQFF.

On this clonotype: Germline and junction disagree at one end, which may indicate a read error. The chain joins TRBV11-2 to TRBJ2-6; TRBD2 agrees at 7 bases. The CDR3 spans 16 residues. CDR1 SGHAT and CDR2 FQNNGV come from the germline V gene. CDR3 sequence: CASSGWEGSGAKVLTF. In DNA, the CDR3 is TGTGCTAGCAGCGGTTGGGAGGGTTCTGGGGCCAAGGTCCTGACATTC.

About this clonotype itself: A junction boundary mismatches the germline segment, possibly from a read error. This chain uses TRBV29-1 with TRBJ2-3; the D gene is possibly TRBD2 (5 bases). The CDR3 spans 15 residues. The germline CDR1 and CDR2 sequences are SQVTM and ANQGSEA. The CDR3 coding sequence is TGCAGTGTTGGGAAGGTTCGGGGTACCACAGATACGCAGTATTTT. It translates to CSVGKVRGTTDTQYF.

The V call is TRBV11-3, the J call TRBJ2-1; D might be TRBD2 (5 bases). The CDR3 length is 18 residues. Germline CDR1 reads SGHNT; CDR2 reads YENEEA. Trimming removed 5 bases at V and 3 bases at J, with 23 bases between. CDR3 loop: CASSLSQGERAGYNEQFF. The DNA of the CDR3 is TGTGCCAGCAGCCTAAGTCAAGGCGAGAGGGCCGGCTACAATGAGCAGTTCTTC.

A word on this clonotype: A much larger clone sits a single nucleotide away, making a read error possible. The CDR3 coding sequence is TGTGCCACCAGCCCGACAGGGAGGTTAAGGAATGAGCAGCTCTTC. It codes for CATSPTGRLRNEQLF. This sequence joins TRBV24-1 and TRBJ2-1, with D perhaps matching TRBD1 (7 bases). The germline V gene encodes CDR1 KGHDR and CDR2 SFDVKD. CDR3 length equals 15 residues.

On this clonotype: A read error may explain this, as a much larger clone is one base away. V usage is TRBV28 and J usage is TRBJ2-1; 12 bases fit TRBD2. Germline CDR1 reads MDHEN; CDR2 reads SYDVKM. V lost 2 bases and J lost 10; bases outside the gene matches: 6. CDR3 length: 15 residues. As DNA, the CDR3 is TGTGCCAGCAGTTTAACTAGCGGGAGGACCAGGGAGCAGTTCTTC. Amino acid sequence: CASSLTSGRTREQFF.

This clonotype was detected ten times or more. V is TRBV5-4 and J is TRBJ2-5, with D maybe TRBD2 (5 bases). V was clipped by 5 bases and J by 2 bases, with 19 bases between them. The CDR3 spans 16 residues. Germline loops: CDR1 SGHNT, CDR2 YYREEE (reference sequence). The CDR3 sequence is CASSRSGLSVQETQYF. In DNA form, the CDR3 reads TGTGCCAGCAGTCGTAGTGGACTGTCCGTTCAAGAGACCCAGTACTTC.